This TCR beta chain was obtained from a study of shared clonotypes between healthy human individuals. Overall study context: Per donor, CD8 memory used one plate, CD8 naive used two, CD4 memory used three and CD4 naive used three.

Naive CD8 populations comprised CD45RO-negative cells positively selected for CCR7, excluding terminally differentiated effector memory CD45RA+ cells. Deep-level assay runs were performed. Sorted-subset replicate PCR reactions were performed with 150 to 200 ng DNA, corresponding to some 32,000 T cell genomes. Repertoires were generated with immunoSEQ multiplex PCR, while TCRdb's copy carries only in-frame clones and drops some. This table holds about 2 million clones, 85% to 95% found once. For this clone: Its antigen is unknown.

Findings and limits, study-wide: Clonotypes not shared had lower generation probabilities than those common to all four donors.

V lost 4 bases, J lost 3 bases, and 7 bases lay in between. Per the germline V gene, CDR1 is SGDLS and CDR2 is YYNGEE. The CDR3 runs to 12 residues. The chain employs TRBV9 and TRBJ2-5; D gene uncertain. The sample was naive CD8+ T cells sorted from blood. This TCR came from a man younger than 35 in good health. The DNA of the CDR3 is TGTGCCAGCAGCCTTAGTGAAGAGACCCAGTACTTC. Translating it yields CASSLSEETQYF.